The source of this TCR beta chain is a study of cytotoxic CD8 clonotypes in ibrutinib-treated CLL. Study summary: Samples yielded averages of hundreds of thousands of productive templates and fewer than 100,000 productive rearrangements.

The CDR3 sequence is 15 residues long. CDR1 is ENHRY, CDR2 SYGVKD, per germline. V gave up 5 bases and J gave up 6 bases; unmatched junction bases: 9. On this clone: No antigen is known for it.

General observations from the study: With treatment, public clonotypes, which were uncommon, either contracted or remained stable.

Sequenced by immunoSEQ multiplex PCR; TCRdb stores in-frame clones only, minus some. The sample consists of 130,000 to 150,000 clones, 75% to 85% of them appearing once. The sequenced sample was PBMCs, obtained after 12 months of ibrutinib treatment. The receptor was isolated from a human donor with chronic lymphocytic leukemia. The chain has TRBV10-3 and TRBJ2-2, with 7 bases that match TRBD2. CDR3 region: CAISHGLDGAGELFF. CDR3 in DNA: TGTGCCATCAGTCACGGACTAGACGGGGCCGGGGAGCTGTTTTTT.